This T cell receptor (beta chain) came from a study of CD4+ T cells in melanoma. Overall study findings and caveats: Reportedly, melanoma neoantigen-specific CD4+ T cells showed varied differentiation states. A reported correlation linked neoantigen-specific CD4+ T cells to CD8+, macrophage and B cell function.

For this clone: Its specificity is not known.

Profiling relied on immunoSEQ multiplex PCR, and the TCRdb table lists in-frame clones only, not all of them. The data contain some 19,000 clones, around four fifths of them seen just once; the ten biggest clones take up more than 7.5%. This CDR3 region has 18 residues. V lost 5 bases to trimming and J lost 0 bases; unmatched junction nucleotides: 9. Germline V gives CDR1 SGHTA, CDR2 FQGNSA. The receptor was isolated from a human donor with melanoma. The gene calls are TRBV7-2 and TRBJ2-3; 12 bases agree with TRBD2. The DNA of the CDR3 is TGTGCCAGCAGCCGGGGACTAGCGGGCGGGCCGAGCACAGATACGCAGTATTTT. It is translated as CASSRGLAGGPSTDTQYF.